This note documents a single TCR beta chain sequence. This receptor's antigen is unknown. Base-call qualities are not available, and no considerably larger clone is one nucleotide away. At the junction V is shortened by 5 bases and J by 5 bases; bases outside the gene matches: 2. CDR1 and CDR2 are drawn from the germline V gene (reference sequence): DFQATT, SNEGSKA. Spanning cysteine to phenylalanine, the CDR3 consists of 11 amino acids. Only CDR3 DNA remains: 33 bases, in frame from the first base. This sample is drawn from a study of T cell changes during pregnancy in multiple sclerosis (dated by TCRdb to the late 2010s). Context from the whole study: Changes in the T cell repertoire over the course of pregnancy were examined in this study in women with multiple sclerosis.

Libraries came from the immunoSEQ multiplex PCR assay. Entries here come from immuneACCESS through TCRdb and include only in-frame sequences with V and J called. Some clones fail to appear in such tables; in the studies checked, an unresolved V gene covers under half of the shortfall, and the cause of the remainder is unknown. The sample table shows nearly 25,000 clones, and more than 75% are seen once. The ten largest clonotypes hold less than 0.8% of the sample. The starting material was CD4+ T cells from peripheral blood mononuclear cells, obtained in the first trimester of pregnancy. The source is a female donor in good health, enrolled as a control in a pregnancy study. This sequence uses TRBV20-1 and TRBJ1-1; 7 junctional bases match TRBD1. The DNA reads TGCAGTGCTGGCAGGGGGACTGAAGCTTTCTTT. It codes for CSAGRGTEAFF.